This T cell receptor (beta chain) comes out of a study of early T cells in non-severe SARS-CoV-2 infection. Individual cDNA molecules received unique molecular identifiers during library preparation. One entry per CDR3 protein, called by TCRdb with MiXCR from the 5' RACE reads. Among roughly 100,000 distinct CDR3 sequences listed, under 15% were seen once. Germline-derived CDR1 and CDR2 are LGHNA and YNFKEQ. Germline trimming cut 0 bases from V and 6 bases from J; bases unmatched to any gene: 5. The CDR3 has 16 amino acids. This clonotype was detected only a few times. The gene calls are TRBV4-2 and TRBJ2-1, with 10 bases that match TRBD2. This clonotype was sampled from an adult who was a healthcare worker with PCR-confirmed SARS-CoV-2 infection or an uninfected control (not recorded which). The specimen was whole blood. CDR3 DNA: TGTGCCAGCAGCCAAGATATAACTAGCGGGGCCAATGAGCAGTTCTTC. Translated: CASSQDITSGANEQFF.